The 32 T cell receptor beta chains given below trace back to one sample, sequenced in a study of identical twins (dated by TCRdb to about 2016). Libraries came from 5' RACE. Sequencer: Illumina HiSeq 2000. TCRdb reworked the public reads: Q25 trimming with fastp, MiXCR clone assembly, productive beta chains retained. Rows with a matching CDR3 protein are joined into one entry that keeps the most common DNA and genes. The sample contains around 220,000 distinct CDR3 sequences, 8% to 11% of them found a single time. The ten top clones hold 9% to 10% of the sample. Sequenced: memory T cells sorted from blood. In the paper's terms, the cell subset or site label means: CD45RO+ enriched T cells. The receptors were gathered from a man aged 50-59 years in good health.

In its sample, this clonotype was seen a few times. CDR3 protein: CSARKGSYEQYF. In DNA form, the CDR3 reads TGCAGTGCTAGAAAGGGATCCTACGAGCAGTACTTC. The rearrangement links TRBV20-1 to TRBJ2-7; D is undetermined. The CDR3 sequence is 12 residues long. Trimming cost V 2 bases and J 1 base, with 6 bases left between them. Germline loops: CDR1 DFQATT, CDR2 SNEGSKA (reference sequence).

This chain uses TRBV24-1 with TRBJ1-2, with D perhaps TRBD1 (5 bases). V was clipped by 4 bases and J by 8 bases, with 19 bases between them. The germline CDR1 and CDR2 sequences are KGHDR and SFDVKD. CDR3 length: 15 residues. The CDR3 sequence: CATSETDRDNKGYTF. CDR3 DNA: TGTGCCACCAGTGAGACAGACAGAGATAATAAGGGCTACACCTTC.

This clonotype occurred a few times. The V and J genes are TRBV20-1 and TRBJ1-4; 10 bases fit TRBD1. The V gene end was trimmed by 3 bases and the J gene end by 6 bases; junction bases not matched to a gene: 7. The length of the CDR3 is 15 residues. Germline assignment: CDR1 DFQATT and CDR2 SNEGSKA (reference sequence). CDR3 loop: CSASIQGQGYEKLFF. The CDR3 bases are TGCAGTGCTAGTATTCAGGGACAGGGGTATGAAAAACTGTTTTTT.

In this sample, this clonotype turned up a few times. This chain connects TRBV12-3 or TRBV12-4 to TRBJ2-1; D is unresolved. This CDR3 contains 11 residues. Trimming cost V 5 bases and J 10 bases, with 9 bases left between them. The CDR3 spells CASSPAMEQFF. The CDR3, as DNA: TGTGCCAGCAGTCCGGCCATGGAGCAGTTCTTC.

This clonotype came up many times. The CDR3 loop is CASSFLGLNQPQHF. CDR3 nucleotides: TGTGCCAGCAGTTTCTTAGGGTTGAATCAGCCCCAGCATTTT. The V and J genes are TRBV27 and TRBJ1-5; D gene uncertain. V gave up 3 bases and J gave up 4 bases, with 10 bases separating them. CDR3 length equals 14 residues. Germline CDR1 and CDR2: MNHEY and SMNVEV (reference sequence).

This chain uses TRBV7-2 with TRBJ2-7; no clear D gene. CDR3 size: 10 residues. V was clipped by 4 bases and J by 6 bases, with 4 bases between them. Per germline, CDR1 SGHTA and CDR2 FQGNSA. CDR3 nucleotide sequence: TGTGCCAGCAGCTCTCCCGAGCAGTACTTC. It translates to CASSSPEQYF.

CDR3 residues: CASSQEPGIYNEQFF. CDR3 nucleotide sequence: TGCGCCAGCAGCCAAGAACCGGGGATCTACAATGAGCAGTTCTTC. The chain recombines TRBV4-1 with TRBJ2-1, with D maybe TRBD2 (5 bases). In germline, CDR1 is MGHRA, CDR2 YSYEKL. V lost 0 bases and J 3 bases, leaving 9 bases between the germline ends. This CDR3 has 15 amino acids.

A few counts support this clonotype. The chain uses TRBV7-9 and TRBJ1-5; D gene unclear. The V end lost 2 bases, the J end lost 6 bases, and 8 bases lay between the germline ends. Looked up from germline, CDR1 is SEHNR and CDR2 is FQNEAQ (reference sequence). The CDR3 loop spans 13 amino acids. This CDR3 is CASSLNLGQPQHF. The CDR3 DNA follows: TGTGCCAGCAGCTTAAATCTCGGTCAGCCCCAGCATTTT. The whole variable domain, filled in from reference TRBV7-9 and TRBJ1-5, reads DTGVSQNPRHKITKRGQNVTFRCDPISEHNRLYWYRQTLGQGPEFLTYFQNEAQLEKSRLLSDRFSAERPKGSFSTLEIQRTEQGDSAMYLCASSLNLGQPQHFGDGTRLSIL.

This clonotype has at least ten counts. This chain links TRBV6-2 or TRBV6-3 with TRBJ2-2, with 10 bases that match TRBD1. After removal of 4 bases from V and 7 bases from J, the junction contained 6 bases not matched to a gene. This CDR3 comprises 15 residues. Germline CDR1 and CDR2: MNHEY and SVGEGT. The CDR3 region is CASSSRQGASGELFF. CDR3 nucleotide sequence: TGTGCCAGCAGTTCGAGACAGGGGGCAAGCGGGGAGCTGTTTTTT.

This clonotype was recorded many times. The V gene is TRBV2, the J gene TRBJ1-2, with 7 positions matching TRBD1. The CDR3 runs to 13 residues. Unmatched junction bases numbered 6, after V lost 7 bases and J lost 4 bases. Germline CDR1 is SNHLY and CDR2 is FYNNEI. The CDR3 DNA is TGTGCCAGCACCCCGGACAGGAGCTATGGCTACACCTTC. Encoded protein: CASTPDRSYGYTF.

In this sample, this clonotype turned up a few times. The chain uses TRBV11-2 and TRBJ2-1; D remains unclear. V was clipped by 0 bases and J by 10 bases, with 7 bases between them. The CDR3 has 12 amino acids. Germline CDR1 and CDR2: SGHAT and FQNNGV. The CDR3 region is CASSLDTLEQFF. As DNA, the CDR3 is TGTGCCAGCAGCTTAGATACACTAGAGCAGTTCTTC.

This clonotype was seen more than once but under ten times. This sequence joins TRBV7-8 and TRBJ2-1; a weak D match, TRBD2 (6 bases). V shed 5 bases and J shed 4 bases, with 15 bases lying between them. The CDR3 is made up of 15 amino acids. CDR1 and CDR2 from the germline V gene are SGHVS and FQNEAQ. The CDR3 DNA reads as TGTGCCAGCAGCCCGCACCGGGAGTCGTACAATGAGCAGTTCTTC. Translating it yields CASSPHRESYNEQFF.

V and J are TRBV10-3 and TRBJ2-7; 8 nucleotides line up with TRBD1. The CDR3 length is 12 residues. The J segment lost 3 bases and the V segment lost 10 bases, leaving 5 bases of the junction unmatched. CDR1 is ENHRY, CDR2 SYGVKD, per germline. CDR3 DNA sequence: TGTGCCACCGGACAGGGCCACTACGAGCAGTACTTC. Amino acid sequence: CATGQGHYEQYF.

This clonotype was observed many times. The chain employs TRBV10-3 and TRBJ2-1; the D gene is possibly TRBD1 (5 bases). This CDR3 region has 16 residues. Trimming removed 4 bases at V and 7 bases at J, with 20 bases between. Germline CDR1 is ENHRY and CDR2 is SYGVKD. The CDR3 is CAISANVGQGRNEQFF. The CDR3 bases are TGTGCCATCAGTGCCAATGTCGGGCAGGGCCGGAATGAGCAGTTCTTC.

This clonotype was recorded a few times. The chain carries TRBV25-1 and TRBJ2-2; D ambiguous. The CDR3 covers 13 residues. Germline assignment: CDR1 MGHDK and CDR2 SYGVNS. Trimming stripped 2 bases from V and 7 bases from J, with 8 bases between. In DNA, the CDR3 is TGTGCCAGCAGTGAAGCGATGAGCGGGGAGCTGTTTTTT. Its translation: CASSEAMSGELFF. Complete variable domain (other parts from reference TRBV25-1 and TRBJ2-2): EADIYQTPRYLVIGTGKKITLECSQTMGHDKMYWYQQDPGMELHLIHYSYGVNSTEKGDLSSESTVSRIRTEHFPLTLESARPSHTSQYLCASSEAMSGELFFGEGSRLTVL.

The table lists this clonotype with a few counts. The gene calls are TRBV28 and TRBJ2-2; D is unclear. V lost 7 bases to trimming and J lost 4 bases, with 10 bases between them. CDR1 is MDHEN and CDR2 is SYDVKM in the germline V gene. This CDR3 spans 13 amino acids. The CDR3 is CASTPSRTGELFF. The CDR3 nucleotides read TGTGCCAGCACGCCATCTCGCACCGGGGAGCTGTTTTTT.

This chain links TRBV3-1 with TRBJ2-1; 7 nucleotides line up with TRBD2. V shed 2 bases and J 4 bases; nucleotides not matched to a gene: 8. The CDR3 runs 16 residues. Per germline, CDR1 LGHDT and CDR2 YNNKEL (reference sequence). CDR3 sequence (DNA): TGTGCCAGCAGCCAACCCCGGGGGGACCATTACAATGAGCAGTTCTTC. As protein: CASSQPRGDHYNEQFF.

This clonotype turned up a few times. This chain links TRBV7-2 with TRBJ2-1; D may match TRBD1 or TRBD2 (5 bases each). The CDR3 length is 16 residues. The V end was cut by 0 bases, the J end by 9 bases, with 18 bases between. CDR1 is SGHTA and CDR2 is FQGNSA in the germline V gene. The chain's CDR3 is CASSLALGTSLVEQFF. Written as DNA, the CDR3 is TGTGCCAGCAGCTTAGCGCTGGGGACCAGCCTTGTTGAGCAGTTCTTC.

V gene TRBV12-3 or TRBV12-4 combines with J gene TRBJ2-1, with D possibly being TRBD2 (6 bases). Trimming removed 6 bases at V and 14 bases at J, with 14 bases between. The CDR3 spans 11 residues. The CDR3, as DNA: TGTGCCAGCAGCCACCGGGGGTCGGAGTTCTTC. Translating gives CASSHRGSEFF.

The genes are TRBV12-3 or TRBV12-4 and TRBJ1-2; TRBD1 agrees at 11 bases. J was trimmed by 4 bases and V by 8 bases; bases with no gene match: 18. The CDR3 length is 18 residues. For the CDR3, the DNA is TGTGCCAGCTGCCCTCGTTTTGGACAGGGGGCAGGCGGCTATGGCTACACCTTC. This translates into CASCPRFGQGAGGYGYTF.

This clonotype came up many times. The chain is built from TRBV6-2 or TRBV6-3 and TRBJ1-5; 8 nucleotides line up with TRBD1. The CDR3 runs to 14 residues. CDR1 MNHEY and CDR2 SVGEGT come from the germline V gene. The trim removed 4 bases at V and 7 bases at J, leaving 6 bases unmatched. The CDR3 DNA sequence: TGTGCCAGCAGTTGGACAGGGATGGGGCAGCCCCAGCATTTT. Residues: CASSWTGMGQPQHF.

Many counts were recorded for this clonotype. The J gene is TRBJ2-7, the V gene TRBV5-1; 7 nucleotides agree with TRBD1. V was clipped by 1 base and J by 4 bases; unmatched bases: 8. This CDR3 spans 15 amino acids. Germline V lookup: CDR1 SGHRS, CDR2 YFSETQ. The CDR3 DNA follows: TGCGCCAGCAGCTTGACGGGGACAGTCTTTTACGAGCAGTACTTC. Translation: CASSLTGTVFYEQYF. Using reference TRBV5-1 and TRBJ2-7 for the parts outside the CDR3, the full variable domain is KAGVTQTPRYLIKTRGQQVTLSCSPISGHRSVSWYQQTPGQGLQFLFEYFSETQRNKGNFPGRFSGRQFSNSRSEMNVSTLELGDSALYLCASSLTGTVFYEQYFGPGTRLTVT.

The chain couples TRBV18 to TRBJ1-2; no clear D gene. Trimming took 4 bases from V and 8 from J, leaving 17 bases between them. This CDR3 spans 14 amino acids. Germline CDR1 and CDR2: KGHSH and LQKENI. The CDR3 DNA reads TGTGCCAGCTCACTACAAGAATGGGCGGGCGGCTACACCTTC. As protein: CASSLQEWAGGYTF. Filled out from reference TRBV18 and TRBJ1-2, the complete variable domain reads NAGVMQNPRHLVRRRGQEARLRCSPMKGHSHVYWYRQLPEEGLKFMVYLQKENIIDESGMPKERFSAEFPKEGPSILRIQQVVRGDSAAYFCASSLQEWAGGYTFGSGTRLTVV.

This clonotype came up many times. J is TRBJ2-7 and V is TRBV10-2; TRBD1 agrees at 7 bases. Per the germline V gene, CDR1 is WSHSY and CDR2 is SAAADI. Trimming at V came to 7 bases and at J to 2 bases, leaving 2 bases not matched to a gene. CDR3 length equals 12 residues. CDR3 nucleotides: TGCGCCAGCAAAGGACAGGCCTACGAGCAGTACTTC. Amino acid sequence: CASKGQAYEQYF.

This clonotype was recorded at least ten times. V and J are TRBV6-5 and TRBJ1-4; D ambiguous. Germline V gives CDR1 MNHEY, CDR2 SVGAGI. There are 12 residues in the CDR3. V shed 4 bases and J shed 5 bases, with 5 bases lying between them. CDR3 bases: TGTGCCAGCAGTTCCCAAAATGAAAAACTGTTTTTT. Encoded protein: CASSSQNEKLFF.

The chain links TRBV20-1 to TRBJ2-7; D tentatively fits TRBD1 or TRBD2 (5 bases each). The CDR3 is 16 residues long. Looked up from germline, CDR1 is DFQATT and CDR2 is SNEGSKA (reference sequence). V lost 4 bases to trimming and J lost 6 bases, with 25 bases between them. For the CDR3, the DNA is TGCAGTGCTATGAGCTCGCGGCTAGCCGGTGGGGGCGAGCAGTACTTC. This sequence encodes CSAMSSRLAGGGEQYF.

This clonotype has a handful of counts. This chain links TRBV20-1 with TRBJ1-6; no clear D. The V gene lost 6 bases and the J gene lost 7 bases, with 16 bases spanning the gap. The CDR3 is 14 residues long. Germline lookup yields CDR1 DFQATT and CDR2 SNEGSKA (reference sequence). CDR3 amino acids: CSAIDRRWNSPLHF. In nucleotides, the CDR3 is TGCAGTGCCATAGACCGGAGGTGGAATTCACCCCTCCACTTT.

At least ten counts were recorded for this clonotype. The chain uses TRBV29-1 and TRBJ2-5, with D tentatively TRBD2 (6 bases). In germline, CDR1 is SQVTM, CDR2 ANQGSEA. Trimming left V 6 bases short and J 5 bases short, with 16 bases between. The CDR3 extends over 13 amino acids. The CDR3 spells CSVGRTAGETQYF. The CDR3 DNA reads TGCAGCGTCGGGCGGACCGCGGGGGAGACCCAGTACTTC.

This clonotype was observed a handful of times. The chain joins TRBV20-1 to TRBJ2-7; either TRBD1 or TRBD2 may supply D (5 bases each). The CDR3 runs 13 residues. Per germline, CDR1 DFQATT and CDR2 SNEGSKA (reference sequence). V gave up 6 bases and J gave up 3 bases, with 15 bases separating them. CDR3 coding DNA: TGCAGTGCCGAGGGACCAAATAGCTACGAGCAGTACTTC. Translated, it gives CSAEGPNSYEQYF.

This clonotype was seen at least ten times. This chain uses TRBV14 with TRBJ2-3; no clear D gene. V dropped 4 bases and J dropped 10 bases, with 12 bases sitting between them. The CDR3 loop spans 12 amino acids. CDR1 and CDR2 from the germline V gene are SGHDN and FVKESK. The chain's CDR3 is CASSLPYMAQYF. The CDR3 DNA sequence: TGTGCCAGCAGCCTACCGTACATGGCGCAGTATTTT.

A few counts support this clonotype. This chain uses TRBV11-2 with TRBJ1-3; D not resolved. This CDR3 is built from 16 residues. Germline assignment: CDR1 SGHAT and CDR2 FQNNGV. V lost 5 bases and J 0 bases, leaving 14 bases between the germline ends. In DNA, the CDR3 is TGTGCCAGCAGCCTAGTCCTGACCGGCTCTGGAAACACCATATATTTT. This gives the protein CASSLVLTGSGNTIYF.

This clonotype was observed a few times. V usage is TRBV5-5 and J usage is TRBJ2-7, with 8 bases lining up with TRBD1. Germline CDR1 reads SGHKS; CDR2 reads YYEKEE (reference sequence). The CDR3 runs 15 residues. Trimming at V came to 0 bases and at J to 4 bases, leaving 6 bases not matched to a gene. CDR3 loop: CASSLAGQDAYEQYF. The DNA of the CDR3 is TGTGCCAGCAGCTTGGCGGGACAGGATGCATACGAGCAGTACTTC.